This T cell receptor beta chain comes out of a study of OX40 agonist ivuxolimab in advanced cancers. Study-wide context: Of mixed ages from about 20 to 90 and averaging about 56 years, the group was around 78% male. Study-wide points: In a subset of nonresponders, normalized T-cell clonal expansion was also low.

This clone has just one count. Its cognate antigen is unknown. CDR1 is SGHVS and CDR2 is FQNEAQ in the germline V gene. The CDR3 extends over 15 amino acids. The V segment lost 2 bases and the J segment 4 bases; nucleotides outside the gene matches: 4. The assay was immunoSEQ multiplex PCR, and TCRdb's table has in-frame clones only and misses some. Of tens of thousands of clones in the sample, over 75% were seen once. V gene TRBV7-8 combines with J gene TRBJ1-4, with TRBD1 identical over 7 bases. The sample was CD4+ or CD8+ T cells sorted from blood, taken in a trial of the OX40 agonist ivuxolimab. This TCR was recovered from an adult with an advanced solid tumor such as melanoma, head and neck, liver or kidney cancer. CDR3 nucleotide sequence: TGTGCCAGCAGCTTAATCGGACAGGTTAATGAAAAACTGTTTTTT. It specifies CASSLIGQVNEKLFF.